Listed below are T cell receptor beta chains from one sample, sequenced in a study of blood T cell repertoires in COVID-19. TCRdb's copy holds only in-frame clones and misses some; the assay was immunoSEQ multiplex PCR. The table includes hundreds of thousands of clones, approximately 88% detected once. The source material was peripheral blood. The receptors were gathered from a woman in her 50s with COVID-19, enrolled during active disease. Both conserved end residues are part of each CDR3. Each record gives: V gene, J gene, clone size, D gene, CDR3 DNA, CDR3 protein. The D gene is left open where the match is weak. For some rows the clone size is stated as once, few or many, or as a class when expanded; others skip it.

V: TRBV9
J: TRBJ2-1
size: -
D: -
DNA: TGTGCCAGCAGCGAAAGACAGATTGGGACCTACAATGAGCAGTTCTTC
CDR3: CASSERQIGTYNEQFF

V: TRBV6-5
J: TRBJ1-1
size: -
D: -
DNA: TGTGCCAGCGGGCTAGAGGGCGGTAACACTGAAGCTTTCTTT
CDR3: CASGLEGGNTEAFF

V: TRBV27
J: TRBJ2-3
size: -
D: TRBD2
DNA: TGTGCCAGCAGTTGGTTTGGGGTAGCGGGGGACCGCACAGATACGCAGTATTTT
CDR3: CASSWFGVAGDRTDTQYF

V: TRBV19
J: TRBJ1-4
size: -
D: -
DNA: TGTGCCAGTAACCCGAGGAGGGGAGGTGAAAAACTGTTTTTT
CDR3: CASNPRRGGEKLFF

V: TRBV19
J: TRBJ1-1
size: once
D: -
DNA: TGTGCCAGTAGTCCAGGGCCTAACACTGAAGCTTTCTTT
CDR3: CASSPGPNTEAFF

V: TRBV5-5
J: TRBJ1-4
size: -
D: -
DNA: TGTGCCAGCAGCTTGCCAGGGGTTACAAGGAAACTGTTTTTT
CDR3: CASSLPGVTRKLFF

V: TRBV19
J: TRBJ2-7
size: -
D: TRBD2
DNA: TGTGCCAGTAGTATGGCGGGGGTGAGCTCCTACGAGCAGTACTTC
CDR3: CASSMAGVSSYEQYF

V: TRBV9
J: TRBJ1-1
size: many
D: -
DNA: TGTGCCAGCAGCGTAGTTAATGGAGGTAGGGCTTTCTTT
CDR3: CASSVVNGGRAFF

V: TRBV12-3/TRBV12-4
J: TRBJ2-7
size: -
D: -
DNA: TGTGCCAGCAGTCGAACAGCAGAGCAGTACTTC
CDR3: CASSRTAEQYF

V: TRBV6-5
J: TRBJ2-1
size: -
D: TRBD2
DNA: TGTGCCAGCAGTACAGGACTAGCGGGGGGGCAGTTCTTC
CDR3: CASSTGLAGGQFF

V: TRBV11-2
J: TRBJ2-7
size: -
D: -
DNA: TGTGCCAGCAGAGGACGGGGGTCCGCCTACGAGCAGTACTTC
CDR3: CASRGRGSAYEQYF

V: TRBV28
J: TRBJ2-7
size: -
D: -
DNA: TGTGCCAGCAGTTTGGACAGCGAGCAGTACTTC
CDR3: CASSLDSEQYF

V: TRBV19
J: TRBJ2-1
size: -
D: TRBD2
DNA: TGTGCCAGTAGTATGACTAGCGGCAATGAGCAGTTCTTC
CDR3: CASSMTSGNEQFF

V: TRBV4-1
J: TRBJ2-4
size: -
D: TRBD2
DNA: TGCGCCAGCAGCCAGGGCACCGGGAGGGCGGACATTCAGTACTTC
CDR3: CASSQGTGRADIQYF

V: TRBV28
J: TRBJ1-1
size: -
D: -
DNA: TGTGCCAGCAGTTTGGGGCTTAGCACTGAAGCTTTCTTT
CDR3: CASSLGLSTEAFF

V: TRBV6-1
J: TRBJ2-2
size: few
D: -
DNA: TGTGCCAGCAGTGAAGTTCACGGGGAGCTGTTTTTT
CDR3: CASSEVHGELFF

V: TRBV18
J: TRBJ1-1
size: -
D: TRBD1
DNA: TGTGCCAGCTCACTCGGCGGGACAGGGTGGAGGAACACTGAAGCTTTCTTT
CDR3: CASSLGGTGWRNTEAFF

V: TRBV30
J: TRBJ1-6
size: -
D: TRBD1
DNA: TGTGCCTGGAGTGACGGTGGGGCCAGGGGGTCCTATAATTCACCCCTCCACTTT
CDR3: CAWSDGGARGSYNSPLHF

V: TRBV5-8
J: TRBJ1-1
size: -
D: TRBD1
DNA: TGTGCCAGCAGCCTCCTGACAGGGGGCACTGAAGCTTTCTTT
CDR3: CASSLLTGGTEAFF

V: TRBV2
J: TRBJ1-5
size: few
D: -
DNA: TGTGCCAGCAGTGACCCCGACAGGCTATATAGCAATCAGCCCCAGCATTTT
CDR3: CASSDPDRLYSNQPQHF

V: TRBV30
J: TRBJ2-6
size: -
D: -
DNA: TGTGCCTGGAAACAAGTGCCCCAAGCCAACGTCCTGACTTTC
CDR3: CAWKQVPQANVLTF

V: TRBV2
J: TRBJ1-4
size: -
D: -
DNA: TGTGCCAGCAGTGGGAGTTCCCGTTTGTATGAAAAACTGTTTTTT
CDR3: CASSGSSRLYEKLFF

V: TRBV5-1
J: TRBJ2-2
size: -
D: -
DNA: TGCGCCAGCAGCACTCATGCCATCCCGGGCGGGGAGCTGTTTTTT
CDR3: CASSTHAIPGGELFF

V: TRBV14
J: TRBJ1-1
size: -
D: -
DNA: TGTGCCAGCAGCCAAGGGACAGTAGTCACTGAAGCTTTCTTT
CDR3: CASSQGTVVTEAFF

V: TRBV28
J: TRBJ2-1
size: -
D: -
DNA: TGTGCCAGCACCCAGGGGAGGGATGAGCAGTTCTTC
CDR3: CASTQGRDEQFF

V: TRBV24-1
J: TRBJ2-3
size: -
D: TRBD2
DNA: TGTGCCACCAGTGATCTCGGGCGGCTGACTAGCGGGGGATCAACAGATACGCAGTATTTT
CDR3: CATSDLGRLTSGGSTDTQYF

V: TRBV7-9
J: TRBJ1-5
size: -
D: TRBD1
DNA: TGTGCCAGCAGCTTGGGGACAGGGGGGACCAGGCAGCCCCAGCATTTT
CDR3: CASSLGTGGTRQPQHF

V: TRBV19
J: TRBJ1-1
size: -
D: -
DNA: TGTGCCAGTAGTTTATCCCCGGGACTGCATAACACTGAAGCTTTCTTT
CDR3: CASSLSPGLHNTEAFF

V: TRBV19
J: TRBJ2-3
size: -
D: -
DNA: TGTGCCAGTAGTATGGACTGGATTAGCACAGATACGCAGTATTTT
CDR3: CASSMDWISTDTQYF

V: TRBV7-6
J: TRBJ2-1
size: -
D: TRBD2
DNA: TGTGCCAGCAGCTTAGCTGAAGCGGGGGGGTTAGATGAGCAGTTCTTC
CDR3: CASSLAEAGGLDEQFF

V: TRBV14
J: TRBJ2-1
size: -
D: TRBD2
DNA: TGTGCCAGCAGCCAAGATGGAGTAAGCGGGGGGTTCGATGAGCAGTTCTTC
CDR3: CASSQDGVSGGFDEQFF

V: TRBV5-1
J: TRBJ1-1
size: once
D: TRBD1
DNA: TGCGCCAGCAGCCATCGACAGGGGAGAGACACTGAAGCTTTCTTT
CDR3: CASSHRQGRDTEAFF

V: TRBV21-1
J: TRBJ1-5
size: -
D: -
DNA: TGTGCCAGCAGCAAAGAAGGCTGGACAGCTAGCAATCAGCCCCAGCATTTT
CDR3: CASSKEGWTASNQPQHF

V: TRBV10-3
J: TRBJ2-1
size: -
D: TRBD2
DNA: TGTGCCATCAGTGAATCACTAGCGGGGTTGGGGGTTGAGCAGTTCTTC
CDR3: CAISESLAGLGVEQFF

V: TRBV11-2
J: TRBJ2-7
size: -
D: TRBD2
DNA: TGTGCCAGCAGCCAAGGGACTAGCGGGGGCACCGAGCAGTACTTC
CDR3: CASSQGTSGGTEQYF

V: TRBV19
J: TRBJ2-3
size: -
D: TRBD1
DNA: TGTGCCAGTAGTATCGTGGGACAGGGATGGACAGATACGCAGTATTTT
CDR3: CASSIVGQGWTDTQYF

V: TRBV7-9
J: TRBJ1-6
size: few
D: TRBD1
DNA: TGTGCCAGCAGCTTAGTGGGGACAGGGGACGGACCCCTCCACTTT
CDR3: CASSLVGTGDGPLHF

V: TRBV28
J: TRBJ1-5
size: few
D: TRBD1
DNA: TGTGCCAGCAGTTTGGGACAGGAGTCCATTCGGTCGCATTTT
CDR3: CASSLGQESIRSHF

V: TRBV9
J: TRBJ1-4
size: -
D: TRBD1
DNA: TGTGCCAGCAGCTCAAGGACAGGGGCTAATGAAAAACTGTTTTTT
CDR3: CASSSRTGANEKLFF

V: TRBV6-6
J: TRBJ1-6
size: few
D: -
DNA: TGTGCCAGCAGTTATGGCACGGGAGAGAATTCACCCCTCCACTTT
CDR3: CASSYGTGENSPLHF

V: TRBV6-6
J: TRBJ1-1
size: -
D: -
DNA: TGTGCCAGCAGTTACGCCGGCGGGAACACTGAAGCTTTCTTT
CDR3: CASSYAGGNTEAFF

V: TRBV27
J: TRBJ2-3
size: -
D: TRBD2
DNA: TGTGCCAGCAGGACTAGCGGGGGGGCTGGAGATACGCAGTATTTT
CDR3: CASRTSGGAGDTQYF

V: TRBV30
J: TRBJ2-3
size: -
D: TRBD2
DNA: TGTGCCTGGAGAGGTGGACTAGAGACAGATACGCAGTATTTT
CDR3: CAWRGGLETDTQYF

V: TRBV4-1
J: TRBJ1-1
size: -
D: -
DNA: TGCGCCAGCAGCCAAGGGGTCGGGGAGGGCACTGAAGCTTTCTTT
CDR3: CASSQGVGEGTEAFF

V: TRBV6-1
J: TRBJ1-1
size: -
D: -
DNA: TGTGCCAGCAGTGAATGGGACATCTTGAACACTGAAGCTTTCTTT
CDR3: CASSEWDILNTEAFF